The present T cell receptor (beta chain) was sequenced within a study of CD8 T cells in Susac syndrome. Germline CDR1 and CDR2: GTSNPN and SVGIG (reference sequence). This CDR3 spans 12 amino acids. Trimming took off 5 bases at V and 4 bases at J, with 8 bases between the two ends. After extraction with the RNeasy kit, roughly 0.45 to 1 ug of the RNA was reverse transcribed using random hexamers. TCRdb reprocessed the immunoSEQ multiplex PCR reads with MiXCR, giving one entry per CDR3 protein. Of 100,000 to 150,000 distinct CDR3 sequences detected, 90% to 95% appear once; the ten largest clones hold 0.2% to 0.25%. As concerns this clonotype: Its antigen remains unidentified.

Findings and limits, study-wide: In its TCR sequencing and HLA analysis, the study acknowledged that the number of individuals was relatively small.

The V call is TRBV30, the J call TRBJ2-2, with D perhaps TRBD1 (5 bases). The clonotype was recovered from a human donor with Susac syndrome. Sequences were obtained from CD8+ T cells from PBMCs. For the CDR3, the DNA is TGTGCCTGGGCACAGGTCACCGGGGAGCTGTTTTTT. It codes for CAWAQVTGELFF.